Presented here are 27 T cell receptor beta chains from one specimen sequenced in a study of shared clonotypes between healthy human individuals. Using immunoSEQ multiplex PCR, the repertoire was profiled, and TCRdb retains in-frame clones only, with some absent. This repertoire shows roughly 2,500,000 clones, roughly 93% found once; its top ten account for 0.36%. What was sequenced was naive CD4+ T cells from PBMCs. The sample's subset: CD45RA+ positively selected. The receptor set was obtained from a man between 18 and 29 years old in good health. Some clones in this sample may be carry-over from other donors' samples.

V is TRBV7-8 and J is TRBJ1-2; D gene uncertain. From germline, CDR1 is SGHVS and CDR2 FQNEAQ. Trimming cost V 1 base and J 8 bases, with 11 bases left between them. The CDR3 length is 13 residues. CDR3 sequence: CASSLDRDQGYTF. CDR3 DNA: TGTGCCAGCAGCTTAGACCGAGATCAAGGCTACACCTTC.

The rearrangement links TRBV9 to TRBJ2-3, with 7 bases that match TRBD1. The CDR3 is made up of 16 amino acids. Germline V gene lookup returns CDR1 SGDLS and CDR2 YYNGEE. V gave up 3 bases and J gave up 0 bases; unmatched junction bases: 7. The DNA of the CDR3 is TGTGCCAGCAGCGCCCTCTGGACAGGTAGCACAGATACGCAGTATTTT. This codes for CASSALWTGSTDTQYF.

CDR3 coding DNA: TGTGCCAGCAGCTTGTCCCCTCGAGATACGCAGTATTTT. This sequence encodes CASSLSPRDTQYF. The V call is TRBV5-6, the J call TRBJ2-3; D remains ambiguous. Germline lookup yields CDR1 SGHDT and CDR2 YYEEEE. The germline V and J ends were trimmed by 1 base and 5 bases, with 8 bases remaining between them. The CDR3 loop spans 13 amino acids.

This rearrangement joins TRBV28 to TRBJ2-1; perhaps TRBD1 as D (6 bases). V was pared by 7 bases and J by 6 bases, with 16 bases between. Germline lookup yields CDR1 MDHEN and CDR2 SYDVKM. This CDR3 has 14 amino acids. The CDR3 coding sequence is TGTGCCAGCAACTCGCCAGGGGAGAGCAATGAGCAGTTCTTC. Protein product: CASNSPGESNEQFF.

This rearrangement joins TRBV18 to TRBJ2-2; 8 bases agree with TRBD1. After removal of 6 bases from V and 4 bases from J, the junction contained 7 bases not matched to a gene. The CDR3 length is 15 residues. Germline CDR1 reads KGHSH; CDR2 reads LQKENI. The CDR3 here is CASSRGQGSTGELFF. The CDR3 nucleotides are TGTGCCAGCTCTCGCGGACAGGGAAGCACCGGGGAGCTGTTTTTT.

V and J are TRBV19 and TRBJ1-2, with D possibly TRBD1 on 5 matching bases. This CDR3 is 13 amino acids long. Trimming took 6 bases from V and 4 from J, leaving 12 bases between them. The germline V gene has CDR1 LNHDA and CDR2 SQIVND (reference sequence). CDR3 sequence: CASRTRDGYGYTF. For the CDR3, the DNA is TGTGCCAGTAGAACACGGGACGGCTATGGCTACACCTTC.

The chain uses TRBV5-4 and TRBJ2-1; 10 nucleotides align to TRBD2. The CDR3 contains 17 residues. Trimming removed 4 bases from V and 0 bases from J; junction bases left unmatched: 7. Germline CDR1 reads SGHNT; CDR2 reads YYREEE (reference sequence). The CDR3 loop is CASSRGLAASSYNEQFF. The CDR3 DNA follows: TGTGCCAGCAGCCGAGGACTAGCGGCAAGCTCCTACAATGAGCAGTTCTTC.

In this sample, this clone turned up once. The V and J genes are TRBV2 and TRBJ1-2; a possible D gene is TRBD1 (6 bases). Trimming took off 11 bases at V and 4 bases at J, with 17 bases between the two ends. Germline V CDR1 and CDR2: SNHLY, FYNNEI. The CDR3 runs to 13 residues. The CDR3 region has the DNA TGTGCCGGGCGCTCCAGGGGCGGCTATGGCTACACCTTC. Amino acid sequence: CAGRSRGGYGYTF. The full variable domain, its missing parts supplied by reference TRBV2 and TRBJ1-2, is EPEVTQTPSHQVTQMGQEVILRCVPISNHLYFYWYRQILGQKVEFLVSFYNNEISEKSEIFDDQFSVERPDGSNFTLKIRSTKLEDSAMYFCAGRSRGGYGYTFGSGTRLTVV.

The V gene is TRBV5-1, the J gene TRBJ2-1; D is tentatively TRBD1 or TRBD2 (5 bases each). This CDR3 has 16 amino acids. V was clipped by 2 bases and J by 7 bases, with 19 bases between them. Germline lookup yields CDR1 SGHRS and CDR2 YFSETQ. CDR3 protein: CASSFTSGRRANEQFF. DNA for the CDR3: TGCGCCAGCAGCTTTACCTCGGGACGCAGGGCTAATGAGCAGTTCTTC.

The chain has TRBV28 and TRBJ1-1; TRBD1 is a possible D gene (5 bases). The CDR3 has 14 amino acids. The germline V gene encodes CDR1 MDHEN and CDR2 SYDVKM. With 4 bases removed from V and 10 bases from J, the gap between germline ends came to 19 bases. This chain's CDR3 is CASSYRQLVLGAFF. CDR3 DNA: TGTGCCAGCAGTTACCGACAGCTGGTCTTGGGAGCTTTCTTT.

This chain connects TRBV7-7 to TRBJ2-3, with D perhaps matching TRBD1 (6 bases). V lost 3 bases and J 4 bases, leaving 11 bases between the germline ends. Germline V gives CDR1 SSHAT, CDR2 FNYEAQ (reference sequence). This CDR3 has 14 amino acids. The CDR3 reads CASSLGTHSDTQYF. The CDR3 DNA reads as TGTGCCAGCAGCTTGGGGACACATTCAGATACGCAGTATTTT. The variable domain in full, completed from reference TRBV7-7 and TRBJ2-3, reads GAGVSQSPRYKVTKRGQDVTLRCDPISSHATLYWYQQALGQGPEFLTYFNYEAQPDKSGLPSDRFSAERPEGSISTLTIQRTEQRDSAMYRCASSLGTHSDTQYFGPGTRLTVL.

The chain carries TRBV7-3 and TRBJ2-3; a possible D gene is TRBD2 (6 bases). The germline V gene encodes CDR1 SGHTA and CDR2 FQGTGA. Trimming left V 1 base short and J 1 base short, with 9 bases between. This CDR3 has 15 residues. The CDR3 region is CASSLSGMGTDTQYF. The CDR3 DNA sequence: TGTGCCAGCAGCTTAAGCGGGATGGGCACAGATACGCAGTATTTT.

This chain's CDR3 is CASRTGSKYF. In DNA, the CDR3 is TGTGCCAGCCGGACGGGGTCCAAGTACTTC. The J gene is TRBJ2-7, the V gene TRBV2, with D possibly matching TRBD2 (5 bases). From germline, CDR1 is SNHLY and CDR2 FYNNEI. V was pared by 8 bases and J by 11 bases, with 13 bases between. The CDR3 covers 10 residues.

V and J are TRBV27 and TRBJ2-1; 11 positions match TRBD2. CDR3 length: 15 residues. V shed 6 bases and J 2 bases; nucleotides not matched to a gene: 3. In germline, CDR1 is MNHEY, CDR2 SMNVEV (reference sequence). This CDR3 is CASSKTSGTYNEQFF. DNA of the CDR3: TGTGCCAGCAGCAAGACTAGCGGGACCTACAATGAGCAGTTCTTC.

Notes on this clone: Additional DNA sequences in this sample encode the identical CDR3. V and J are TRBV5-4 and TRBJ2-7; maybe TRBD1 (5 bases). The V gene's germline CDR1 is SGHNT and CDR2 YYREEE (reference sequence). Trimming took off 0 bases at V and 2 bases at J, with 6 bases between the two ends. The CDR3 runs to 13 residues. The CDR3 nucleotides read TGTGCCAGCAGCTTGGGGGGCACCTACGAGCAGTACTTC. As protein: CASSLGGTYEQYF.

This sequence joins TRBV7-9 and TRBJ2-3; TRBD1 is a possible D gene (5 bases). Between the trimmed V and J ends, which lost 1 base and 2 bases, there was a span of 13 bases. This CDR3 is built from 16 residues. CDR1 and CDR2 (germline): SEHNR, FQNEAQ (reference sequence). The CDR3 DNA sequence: TGTGCCAGCAGCTTAGTGGTAGGGGCTCCCACAGATACGCAGTATTTT. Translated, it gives CASSLVVGAPTDTQYF.

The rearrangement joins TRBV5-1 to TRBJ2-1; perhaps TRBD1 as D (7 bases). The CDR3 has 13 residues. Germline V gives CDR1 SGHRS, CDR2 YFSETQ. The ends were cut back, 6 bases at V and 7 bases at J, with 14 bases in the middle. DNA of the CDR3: TGCGCCAGCAACCAGGGGGGATTGAATGAGCAGTTCTTC. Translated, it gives CASNQGGLNEQFF.

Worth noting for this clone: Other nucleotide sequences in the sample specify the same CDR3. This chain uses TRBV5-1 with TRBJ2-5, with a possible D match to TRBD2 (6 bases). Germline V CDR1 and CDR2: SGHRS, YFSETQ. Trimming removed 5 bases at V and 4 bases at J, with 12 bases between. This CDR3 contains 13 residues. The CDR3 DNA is TGCGCCAGCAGTTCTCAGGGAGGAGAGACCCAGTACTTC. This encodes CASSSQGGETQYF.

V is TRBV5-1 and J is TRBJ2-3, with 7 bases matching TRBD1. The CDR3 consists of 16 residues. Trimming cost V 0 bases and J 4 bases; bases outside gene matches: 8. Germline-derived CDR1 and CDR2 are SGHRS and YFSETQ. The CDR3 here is CASSLAGTVNADTQYF. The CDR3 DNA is TGCGCCAGCAGCTTGGCCGGGACAGTTAATGCAGATACGCAGTATTTT.

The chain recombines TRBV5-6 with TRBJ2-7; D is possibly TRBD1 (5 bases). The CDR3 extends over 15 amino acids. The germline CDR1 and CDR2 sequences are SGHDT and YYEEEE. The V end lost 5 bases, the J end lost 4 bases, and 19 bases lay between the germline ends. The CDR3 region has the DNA TGTGCCAGCAGTTTAAGGGGCAGGAGACATTACGAGCAGTACTTC. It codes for CASSLRGRRHYEQYF. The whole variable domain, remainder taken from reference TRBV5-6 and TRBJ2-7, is DAGVTQSPTHLIKTRGQQVTLRCSPKSGHDTVSWYQQALGQGPQFIFQYYEEEERQRGNFPDRFSGHQFPNYSSELNVNALLLGDSALYLCASSLRGRRHYEQYFGPGTRLTVT.

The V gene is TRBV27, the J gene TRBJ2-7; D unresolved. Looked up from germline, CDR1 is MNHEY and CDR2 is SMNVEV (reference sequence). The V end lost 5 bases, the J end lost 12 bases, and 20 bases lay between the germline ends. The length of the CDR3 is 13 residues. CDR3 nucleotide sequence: TGTGCCAGCAGTCCGCCGGTACACGCTCGATCGTACTTC. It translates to CASSPPVHARSYF.

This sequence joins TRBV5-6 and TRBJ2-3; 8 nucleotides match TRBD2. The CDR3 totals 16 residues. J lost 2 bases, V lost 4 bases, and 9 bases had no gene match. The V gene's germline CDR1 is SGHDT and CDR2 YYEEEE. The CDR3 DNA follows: TGTGCCAGCAGCGCTTGGCCGGGACTAGACACAGATACGCAGTATTTT. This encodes CASSAWPGLDTDTQYF. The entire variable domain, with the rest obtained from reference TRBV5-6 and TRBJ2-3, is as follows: DAGVTQSPTHLIKTRGQQVTLRCSPKSGHDTVSWYQQALGQGPQFIFQYYEEEERQRGNFPDRFSGHQFPNYSSELNVNALLLGDSALYLCASSAWPGLDTDTQYFGPGTRLTVL.

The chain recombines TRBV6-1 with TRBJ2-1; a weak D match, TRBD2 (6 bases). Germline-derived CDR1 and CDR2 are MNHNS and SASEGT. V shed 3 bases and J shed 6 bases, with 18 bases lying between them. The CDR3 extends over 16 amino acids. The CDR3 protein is CASSDLAYTVSNEQFF. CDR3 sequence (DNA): TGTGCCAGCAGTGACCTAGCGTATACCGTTAGCAATGAGCAGTTCTTC.

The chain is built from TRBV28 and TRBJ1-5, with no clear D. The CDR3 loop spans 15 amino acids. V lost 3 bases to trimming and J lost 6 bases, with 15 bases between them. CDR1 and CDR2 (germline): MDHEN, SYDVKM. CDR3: CASSFSSARSQPQHF. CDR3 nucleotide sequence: TGTGCCAGCAGTTTTTCCTCTGCGCGGAGTCAGCCCCAGCATTTT.

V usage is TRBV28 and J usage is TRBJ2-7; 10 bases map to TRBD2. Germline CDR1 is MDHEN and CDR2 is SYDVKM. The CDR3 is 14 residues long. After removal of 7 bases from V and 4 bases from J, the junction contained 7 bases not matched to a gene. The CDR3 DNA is TGTGCCAGCAAGGCTAGCGGGAGACAGTACGAGCAGTACTTC. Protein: CASKASGRQYEQYF.

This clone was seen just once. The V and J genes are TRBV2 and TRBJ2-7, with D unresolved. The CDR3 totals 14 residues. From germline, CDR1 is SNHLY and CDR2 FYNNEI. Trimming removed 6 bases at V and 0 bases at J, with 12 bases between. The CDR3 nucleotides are TGTGCCAGCAGCAGAGATGAGTTCTCCTACGAGCAGTACTTC. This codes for CASSRDEFSYEQYF. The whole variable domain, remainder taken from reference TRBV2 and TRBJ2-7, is EPEVTQTPSHQVTQMGQEVILRCVPISNHLYFYWYRQILGQKVEFLVSFYNNEISEKSEIFDDQFSVERPDGSNFTLKIRSTKLEDSAMYFCASSRDEFSYEQYFGPGTRLTVT.

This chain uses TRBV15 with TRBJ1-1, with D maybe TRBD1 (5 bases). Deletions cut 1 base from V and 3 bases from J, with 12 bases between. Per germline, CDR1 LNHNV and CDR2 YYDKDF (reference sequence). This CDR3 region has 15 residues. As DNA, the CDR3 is TGTGCCACCAGCAGAGCCCCACAGGAGTACACTGAAGCTTTCTTT. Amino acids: CATSRAPQEYTEAFF. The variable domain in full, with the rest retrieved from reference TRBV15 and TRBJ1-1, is DAMVIQNPRYQVTQFGKPVTLSCSQTLNHNVMYWYQQKSSQAPKLLFHYYDKDFNNEADTPDNFQSRRPNTSFCFLDIRSPGLGDTAMYLCATSRAPQEYTEAFFGQGTRLTVV.